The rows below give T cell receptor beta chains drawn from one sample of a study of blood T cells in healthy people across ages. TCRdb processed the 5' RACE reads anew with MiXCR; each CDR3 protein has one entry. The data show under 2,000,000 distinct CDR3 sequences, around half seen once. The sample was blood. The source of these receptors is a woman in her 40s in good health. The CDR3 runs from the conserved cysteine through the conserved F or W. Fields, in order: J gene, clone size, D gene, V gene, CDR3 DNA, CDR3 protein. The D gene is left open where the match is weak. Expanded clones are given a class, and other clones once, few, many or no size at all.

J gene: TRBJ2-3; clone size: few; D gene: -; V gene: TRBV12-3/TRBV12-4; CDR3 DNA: TGTGCCAGCAGTTTCCGGACTGGGACTAGCACAGATACGCAGTATTTT; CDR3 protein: CASSFRTGTSTDTQYF
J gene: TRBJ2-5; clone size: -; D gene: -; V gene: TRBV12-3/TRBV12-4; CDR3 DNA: TGTGCCAGCAGTATAGCGGTTGTGGGGGAGACCCAGTACTTC; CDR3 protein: CASSIAVVGETQYF
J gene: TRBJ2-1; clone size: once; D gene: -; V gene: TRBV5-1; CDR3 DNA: TGTGCCAGTCGCGGACGAGCGCTTCACAATGAGCAGTTCTTC; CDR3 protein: CASRGRALHNEQFF
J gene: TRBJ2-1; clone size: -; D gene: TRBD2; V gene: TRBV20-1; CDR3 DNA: TGCAGTGCTAGAGATGGACTAGCGGGGGGGGACCCTACAATGAAGCAGTTCTTC; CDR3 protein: CSARDGLAGGDPTMKQFF
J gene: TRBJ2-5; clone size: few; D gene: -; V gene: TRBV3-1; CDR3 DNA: TGTGCCAGCAGCCAAGACCTTAGGGCTTTGGAGACCCAGTACTTC; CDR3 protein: CASSQDLRALETQYF
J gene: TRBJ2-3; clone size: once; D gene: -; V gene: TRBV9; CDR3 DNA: TGTGCCAGCAGCGTAGCTCGGCACGCAGATACGCAGTATTTT; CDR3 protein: CASSVARHADTQYF
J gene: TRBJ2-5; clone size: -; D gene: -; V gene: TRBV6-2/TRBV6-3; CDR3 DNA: TGTGCCAGCAGATCCGGGACACACGAGACCCAGTACTTC; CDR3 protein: CASRSGTHETQYF
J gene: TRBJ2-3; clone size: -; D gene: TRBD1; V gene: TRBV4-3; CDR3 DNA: TGCGCCAGCAGCCAAGGAGGCAGGGGGCTCACAGATACGCAGTATTTT; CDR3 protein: CASSQGGRGLTDTQYF
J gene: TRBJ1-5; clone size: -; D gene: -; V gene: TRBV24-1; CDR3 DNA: TGTGCCACCAGTGACAGAAATCCCGGCGGCACCCAGCATTTT; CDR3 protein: CATSDRNPGGTQHF
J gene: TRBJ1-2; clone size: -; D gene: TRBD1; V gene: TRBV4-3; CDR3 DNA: TGCGCCAGCAGCCAAGATCAGACAGGGACTATTAACTATGGCTACACCTTC; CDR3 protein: CASSQDQTGTINYGYTF
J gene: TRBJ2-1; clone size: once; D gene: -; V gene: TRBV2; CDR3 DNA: TGTGCCAGCAGTCGAATCGTTCTAACCTACAATGAGCAGTTCTTC; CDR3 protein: CASSRIVLTYNEQFF
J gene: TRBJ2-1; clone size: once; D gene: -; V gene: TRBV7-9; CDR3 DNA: TGTGCCAGCAGCTTAGTAGGGGTCGGTGAGCAGTTCTTC; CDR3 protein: CASSLVGVGEQFF
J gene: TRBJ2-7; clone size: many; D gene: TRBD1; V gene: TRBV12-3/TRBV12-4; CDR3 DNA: TGTGCCAGCAGACCGACAGGGACCCACGAGCAGTACTTC; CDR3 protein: CASRPTGTHEQYF
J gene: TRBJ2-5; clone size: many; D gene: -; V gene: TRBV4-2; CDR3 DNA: TGTGCCAGCAGCCAAGTTCAAGGGACCCAGTACTTC; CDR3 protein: CASSQVQGTQYF
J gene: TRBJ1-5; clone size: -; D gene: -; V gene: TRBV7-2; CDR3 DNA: TGTGCCAGCAGCTTAGGGGGGTCAGGTTTTCAGCCCCAGCATTTT; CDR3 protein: CASSLGGSGFQPQHF
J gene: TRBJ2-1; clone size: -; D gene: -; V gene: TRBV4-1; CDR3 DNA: TGCGCCAGCAGCCTTGGACATACTTCCTACAATGAGCAGTTCTTC; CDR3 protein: CASSLGHTSYNEQFF
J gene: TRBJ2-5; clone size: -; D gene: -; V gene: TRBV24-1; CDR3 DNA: TGTGCCACCAGTGATTTGCCGGGGGGCGAAGAGACCCAGTACTTC; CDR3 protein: CATSDLPGGEETQYF
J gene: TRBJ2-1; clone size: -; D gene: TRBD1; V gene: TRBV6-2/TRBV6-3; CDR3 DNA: TGTGCCAGCAGTTACTCACCGGGACAGGGTTACAATGAGCAGTTCTTC; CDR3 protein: CASSYSPGQGYNEQFF
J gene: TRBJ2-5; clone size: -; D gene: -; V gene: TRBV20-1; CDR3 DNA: TGCAGTGCTAGGCGGCGGATACAAGAGACCCAGTACTTC; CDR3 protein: CSARRRIQETQYF
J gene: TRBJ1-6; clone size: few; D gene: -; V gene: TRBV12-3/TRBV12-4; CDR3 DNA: TGTGCCAGCAGTAGGGACTTTGGTTCACCCCTCCACTTT; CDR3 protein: CASSRDFGSPLHF
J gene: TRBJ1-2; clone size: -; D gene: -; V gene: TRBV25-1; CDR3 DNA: TGTGCCAGCAGTCGATCCTCGAGTGCTAACTATGGCTACACCTTC; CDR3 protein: CASSRSSSANYGYTF
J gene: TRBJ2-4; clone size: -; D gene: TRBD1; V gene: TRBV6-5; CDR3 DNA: TGTGCCAGCAGTGCAGACAGGGGATTGGGAAACATTCAGTACTTC; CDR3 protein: CASSADRGLGNIQYF
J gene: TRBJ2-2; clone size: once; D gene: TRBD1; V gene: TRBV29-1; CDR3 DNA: TGCAGCGCGCAGGGGGATGGCGGGGAGCTGTTTTTT; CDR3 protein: CSAQGDGGELFF
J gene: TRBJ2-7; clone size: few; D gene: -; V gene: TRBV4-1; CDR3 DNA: TGCGCCAGCAGCCAAGATCGTTGGTCTGGCGAGCAGTACTTC; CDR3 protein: CASSQDRWSGEQYF
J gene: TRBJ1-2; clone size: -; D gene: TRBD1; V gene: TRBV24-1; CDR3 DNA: TGTGCCACCAGTGATCCGGACAGGTTAAGTGGCTACACCTTC; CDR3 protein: CATSDPDRLSGYTF
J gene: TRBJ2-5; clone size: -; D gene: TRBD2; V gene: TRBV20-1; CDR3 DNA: TGCAGTGCTAGCCTGAGCGGGGGGCCCGCGGAGACCCAGTACTTC; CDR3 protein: CSASLSGGPAETQYF
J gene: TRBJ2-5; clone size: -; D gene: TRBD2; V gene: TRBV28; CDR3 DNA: TGTGCCAGCAGTTTGCGGCGGGGGGCTCGGGGAGAGACCCAGTACTTC; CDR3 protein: CASSLRRGARGETQYF
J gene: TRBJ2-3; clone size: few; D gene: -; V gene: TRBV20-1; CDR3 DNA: TGCAGTGCTAGGGGGCACACGTTCACAGATACGCAGTATTTT; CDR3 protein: CSARGHTFTDTQYF
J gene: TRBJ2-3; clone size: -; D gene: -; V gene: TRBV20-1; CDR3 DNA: TGCAGTGCTAGCCCCACCAGGGTTAGCGGAAAAACAGATACGCAGTATTTT; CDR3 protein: CSASPTRVSGKTDTQYF
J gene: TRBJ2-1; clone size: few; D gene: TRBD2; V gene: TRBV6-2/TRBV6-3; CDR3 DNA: TGTGCCAGCAGTTACCATACCGGGACTAGCGGTGATGGGCAGTTCTTC; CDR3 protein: CASSYHTGTSGDGQFF
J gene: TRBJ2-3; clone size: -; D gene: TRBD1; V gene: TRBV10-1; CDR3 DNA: TGCGCCAGCAGTGAGGGGGACAGCCTATTCCTAGATACGCAGTATTTT; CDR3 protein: CASSEGDSLFLDTQYF
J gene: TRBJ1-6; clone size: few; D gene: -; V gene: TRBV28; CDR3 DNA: TGTGCCAGCAGTTTCGAGCCTAATTCACCCCTCCACTTT; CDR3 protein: CASSFEPNSPLHF
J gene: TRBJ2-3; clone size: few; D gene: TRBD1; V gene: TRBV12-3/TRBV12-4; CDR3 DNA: TGTGCCAGCAGTTACACAGGGGCGACGGCAGATACGCAGTATTTT; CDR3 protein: CASSYTGATADTQYF
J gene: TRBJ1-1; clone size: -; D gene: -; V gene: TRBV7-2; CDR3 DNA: TGTGCCAGCAGCTTAATGGGACCACTGACCGGCACTGAAGCTTTCTTT; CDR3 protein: CASSLMGPLTGTEAFF
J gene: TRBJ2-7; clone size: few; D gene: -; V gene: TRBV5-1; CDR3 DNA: TGCGCCAGCAGGGCCCCAGGGAGCAAGATTAGTAATGAGCAGTACTTC; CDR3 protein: CASRAPGSKISNEQYF
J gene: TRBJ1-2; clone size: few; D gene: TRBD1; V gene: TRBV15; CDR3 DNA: TGTGCCACCAGCAGAGAGGGGACAGGATATATCTATGGCTACACCTTC; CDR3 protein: CATSREGTGYIYGYTF
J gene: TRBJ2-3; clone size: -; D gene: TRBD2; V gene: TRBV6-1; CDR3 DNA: TGTGCCAGCAGTGCGACTAGCCGTACCTCAGATACGCAGTATTTT; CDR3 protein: CASSATSRTSDTQYF
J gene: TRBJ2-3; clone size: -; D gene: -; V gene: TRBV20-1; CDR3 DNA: TGCAGTGCTAGGAGCGTGCGGGGTGGAGATACGCAGTATTTT; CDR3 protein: CSARSVRGGDTQYF
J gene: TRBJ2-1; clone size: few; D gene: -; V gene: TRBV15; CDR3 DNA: TGTGCCACCAGCACCCTCCAGGGCCCCGACGGTGAGCAGTTCTTC; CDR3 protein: CATSTLQGPDGEQFF
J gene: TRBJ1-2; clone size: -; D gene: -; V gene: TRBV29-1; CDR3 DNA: TGCAGCGCCCCGTCAGGCTATGGCTACACCTTC; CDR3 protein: CSAPSGYGYTF
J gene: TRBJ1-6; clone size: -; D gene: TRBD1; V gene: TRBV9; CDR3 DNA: TGTGCCAGCAGCGCGACCGGGACAGGGGATTCACCCCTCCACTTT; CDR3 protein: CASSATGTGDSPLHF
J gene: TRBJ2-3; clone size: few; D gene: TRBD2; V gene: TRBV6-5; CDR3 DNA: TGTGCCAGGCGAAGCGGGGAAGAAGCAGATACGCAGTATTTT; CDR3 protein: CARRSGEEADTQYF
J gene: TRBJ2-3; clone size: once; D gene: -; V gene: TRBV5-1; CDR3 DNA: TGCGCCAGCAGCTTTGGGGCTGTAGGAGGAAGGGATACGCAGTATTTT; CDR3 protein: CASSFGAVGGRDTQYF
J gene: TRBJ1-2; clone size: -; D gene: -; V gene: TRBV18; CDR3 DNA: TGTGCCAGCTCACCAAACCCGACAGGTTCGGGCTATGGCTACACCTTC; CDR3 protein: CASSPNPTGSGYGYTF
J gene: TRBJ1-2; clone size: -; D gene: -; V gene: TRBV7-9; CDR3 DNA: TGTGCAATACAGAGCTCTAACTATGGCTACACCTTC; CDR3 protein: CAIQSSNYGYTF
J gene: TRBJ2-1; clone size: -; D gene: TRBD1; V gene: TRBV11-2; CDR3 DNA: TGTGCCAGCAGCTTAGGGACAGGGCCCCTCAATGAGCAGTTCTTC; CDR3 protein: CASSLGTGPLNEQFF
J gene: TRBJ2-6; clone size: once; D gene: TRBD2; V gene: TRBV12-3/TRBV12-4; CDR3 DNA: TGTGCCAGCAGTTTGGGAGCGGGGCCCTCTGGGGCCAACGTCCTGACTTTC; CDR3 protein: CASSLGAGPSGANVLTF
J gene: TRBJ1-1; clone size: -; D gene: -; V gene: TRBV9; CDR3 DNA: TGTGCCAGCACGCGGGGGGCTCCGAACACTGAAGCTTTCTTT; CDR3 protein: CASTRGAPNTEAFF
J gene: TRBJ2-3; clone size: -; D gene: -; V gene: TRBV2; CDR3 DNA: TGTGCCACGGTGACTAGTACTACGCAGTATTTT; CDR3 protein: CATVTSTTQYF
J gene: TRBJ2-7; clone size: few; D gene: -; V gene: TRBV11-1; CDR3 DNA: TGTGCCAGCAGCTTATGGAGGGCAGACTACGAGCAGTACTTC; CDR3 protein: CASSLWRADYEQYF
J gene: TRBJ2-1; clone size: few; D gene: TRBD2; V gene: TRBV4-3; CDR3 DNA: TGCGCCAGCAGCCAAGAAGAGCGGGGGCGGTACAATGAGCAGTTCTTC; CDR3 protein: CASSQEERGRYNEQFF
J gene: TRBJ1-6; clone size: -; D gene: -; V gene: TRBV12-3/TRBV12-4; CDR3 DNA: TGTGCCAGCAGGACCAACGGGCAGTATAATTCACCCCTCCACTTT; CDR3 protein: CASRTNGQYNSPLHF
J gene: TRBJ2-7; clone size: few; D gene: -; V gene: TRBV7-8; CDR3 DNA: TGTGCCAGCAGCGCCCGCGGCAGGGGAACCTACGAGCAGTACTTC; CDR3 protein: CASSARGRGTYEQYF
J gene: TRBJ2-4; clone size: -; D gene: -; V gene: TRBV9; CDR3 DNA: TGTGCCAGCAGCGCGCAGACTGGATCAGCCAAAAACATTCAGTACTTC; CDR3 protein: CASSAQTGSAKNIQYF
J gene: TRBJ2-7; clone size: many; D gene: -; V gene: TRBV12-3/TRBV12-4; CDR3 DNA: TGTGCCAGCAGTTTAGATGGACAGTACGAGCAGTACTTC; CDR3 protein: CASSLDGQYEQYF
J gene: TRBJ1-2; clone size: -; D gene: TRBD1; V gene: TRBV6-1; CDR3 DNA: TGTGCCAGCAGTGCCGGGACAGGGACCTATGGCTACACCTTC; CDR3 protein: CASSAGTGTYGYTF
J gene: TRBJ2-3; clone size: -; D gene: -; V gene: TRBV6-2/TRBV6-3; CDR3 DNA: TGTGCCAGCACTAGCCCGGGCTCGACGCAGTATTTT; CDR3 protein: CASTSPGSTQYF